These T cell receptor beta chains were read from a single sample in a study of vaccination and CD4 T cells after COVID-19. No antigen has been assigned to these receptors. In TCRdb, the PCR reads were re-called with MiXCR into one record per CDR3 protein. The profile shows some 5,100 distinct CDR3 sequences, approximately 49% of them singletons. Sequencing input: CD4+ T cells from blood, cultured in vitro. These receptors came from a human donor who had recovered from COVID-19. Each CDR3 is given with its conserved first and last residue.

v_gene,j_gene,CDR3aa
TRBV30,TRBJ1-1,CAWKMTGWTEAFF
TRBV7-2,TRBJ1-1,CASSLRPGENTEAFF
TRBV6-1,TRBJ1-2,CASRSVDSGYTF
TRBV10-3,TRBJ2-1,CAISENQGGNDNEQFF
TRBV10-3,TRBJ2-3,CAIAQRDTQYF
TRBV4-1,TRBJ1-5,CASSQTMIRGPQPQHF
TRBV7-9,TRBJ2-7,CASSLDARGYEQYF
TRBV7-9,TRBJ2-3,CASSPRFDRASTDTQYF
TRBV18,TRBJ2-3,CASSPQLAGVSTDTQYF
TRBV7-9,TRBJ1-3,CASSSDGDTIYF